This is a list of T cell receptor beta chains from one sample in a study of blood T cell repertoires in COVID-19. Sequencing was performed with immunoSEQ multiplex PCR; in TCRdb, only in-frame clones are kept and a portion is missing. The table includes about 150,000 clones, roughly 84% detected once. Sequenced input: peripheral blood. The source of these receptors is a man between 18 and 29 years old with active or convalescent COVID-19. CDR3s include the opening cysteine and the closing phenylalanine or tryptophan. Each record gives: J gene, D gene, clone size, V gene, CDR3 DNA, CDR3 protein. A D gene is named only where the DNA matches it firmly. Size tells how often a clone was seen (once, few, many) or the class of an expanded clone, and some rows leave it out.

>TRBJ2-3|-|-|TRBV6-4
TGTGCCAGCAGTGAGAGCGGAGCCACAGATACGCAGTATTTT
CASSESGATDTQYF
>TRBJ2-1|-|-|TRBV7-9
TGTGCCAGCAGCCCGGGACTGCCGTACAATGAGCAGTTCTTC
CASSPGLPYNEQFF
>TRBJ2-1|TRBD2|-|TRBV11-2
TGTGCCAGCAGCCTTCATGGACTAGCGGGGGGGCGGGATGAGCAGTTCTTC
CASSLHGLAGGRDEQFF
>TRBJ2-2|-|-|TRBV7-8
TGTGCCAGCGAGCTTGGGGGGGCGGGAATTAACACCGGGGAGCTGTTTTTT
CASELGGAGINTGELFF
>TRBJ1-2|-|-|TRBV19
TGTGCCAGTAGTATAGGCAGGGCTTGGGCAAACTATGGCTACACCTTC
CASSIGRAWANYGYTF
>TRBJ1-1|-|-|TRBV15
TGTGCCACCAGCAGATCCTACCAGGGGAAACTGAACACTGAAGCTTTCTTT
CATSRSYQGKLNTEAFF
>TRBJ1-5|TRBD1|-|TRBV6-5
TGTGCCAGCAGATCGACAGGGAGTTATCAGCCCCAGCATTTT
CASRSTGSYQPQHF
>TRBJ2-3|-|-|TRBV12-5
TGTGCTAGTGGTTTGTCCTACACAGATACGCAGTATTTT
CASGLSYTDTQYF
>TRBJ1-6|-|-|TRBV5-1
TGCGCCAGCAGCTTCATACAGGGAAGGTCTTCACCCCTCCACTTT
CASSFIQGRSSPLHF
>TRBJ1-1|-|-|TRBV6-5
TGTGCCAGCAGTTATGACAGGAACACTGAAGCTTTCTTT
CASSYDRNTEAFF
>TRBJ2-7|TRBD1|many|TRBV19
TGTGCCAGTAGTACGCCGGGACAGAGTACCTACGAGCAGTACTTC
CASSTPGQSTYEQYF
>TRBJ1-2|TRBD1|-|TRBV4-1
TGCGCCAGCAGCCAACATGCTTATGGGGACAGCATTAACTATGGCTACACCTTC
CASSQHAYGDSINYGYTF
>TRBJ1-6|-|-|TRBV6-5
TGTGCCAGCAGTATGGGCCCCCGGCATAATTCACCCCTCCACTTT
CASSMGPRHNSPLHF
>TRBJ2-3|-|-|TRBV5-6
TGTGCCAGCAGCTTGGAAATTGGTGAAGGAGCGGACACAGATACGCAGTATTTT
CASSLEIGEGADTDTQYF
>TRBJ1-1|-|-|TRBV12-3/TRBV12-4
TGTGCCAGCATGCGGAATCTAGGAGCTTTCTTT
CASMRNLGAFF
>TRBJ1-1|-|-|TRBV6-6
TGTGCCAGCAGTAACCACGGTTGGGCTTTCTTT
CASSNHGWAFF
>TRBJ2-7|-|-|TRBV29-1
TGCAGCGTTTTAACACACTCCTACGAGCAGTACTTC
CSVLTHSYEQYF
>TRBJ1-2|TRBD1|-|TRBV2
TGTGCCAGCAGTGTTACGGCAGGGGGCAGAAACTATGGCTACACCTTC
CASSVTAGGRNYGYTF
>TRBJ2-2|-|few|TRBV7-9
TGTGCCAGCAGCGGCCGGGATCTACGCACCGGGGAGCTGTTTTTT
CASSGRDLRTGELFF
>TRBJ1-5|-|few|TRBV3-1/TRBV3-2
TGTGCCAGCAGCCAATTCGGGGTAGCGGGTCAGCCCCAGCATTTT
CASSQFGVAGQPQHF
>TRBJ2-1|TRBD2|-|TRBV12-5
TGTGCTAGTGGTTTGGGGGCCCGGGACTACCCGACACCATACAATGAGCAGTTCTTC
CASGLGARDYPTPYNEQFF
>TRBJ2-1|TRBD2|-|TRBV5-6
TGTGCCAGCAGCTTGGCCTCAACTAGCGGGACTATTAGCGAGCAGTTCTTC
CASSLASTSGTISEQFF
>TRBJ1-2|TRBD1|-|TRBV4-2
TGTGCCAGCAGCCTCCTCTCCGGGACAGGGGGCCTCTATGGCTACACCTTC
CASSLLSGTGGLYGYTF
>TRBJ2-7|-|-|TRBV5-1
TGCGCCAGCAGCTTGGCCCCGGGGAGCTCCTACGAGCAGTACTTC
CASSLAPGSSYEQYF
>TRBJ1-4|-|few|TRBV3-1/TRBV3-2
TGTGCCAGCAGCCAACCGGGAGGACCCGAAAGGGAAAAACTGTTTTTT
CASSQPGGPEREKLFF
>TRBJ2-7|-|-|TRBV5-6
TGTGCCAGCAGCTTGGCCGTTGTCAGGGCGAACGAGCAGTACTTC
CASSLAVVRANEQYF
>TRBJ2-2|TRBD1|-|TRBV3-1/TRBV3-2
TGTGCCAGCAGCCCACAGGGGACCGGGGAGCTGTTTTTT
CASSPQGTGELFF
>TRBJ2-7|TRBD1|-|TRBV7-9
TGTGCCAGCAGACCGACAGGGTTCGACGAGCAGTACTTC
CASRPTGFDEQYF
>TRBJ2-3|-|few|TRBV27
TGTGCCAGCAGTGGGTTGGGGGCATCCTTCACAGATACGCAGTATTTT
CASSGLGASFTDTQYF
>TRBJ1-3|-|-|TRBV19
TGTGCCAGTAGTATTCATGGCAGGGAGGCCGGAAACACCATATATTTT
CASSIHGREAGNTIYF
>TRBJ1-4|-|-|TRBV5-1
TGCGCCAGCAGCTTGGCGGGAACCAGGACTAATGAAAAACTGTTTTTT
CASSLAGTRTNEKLFF
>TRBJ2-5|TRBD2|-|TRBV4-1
TGCGCCAGCAGCCAAGTGGGCCGGCGGGGGGGCCGGGAGACCCAGTACTTC
CASSQVGRRGGRETQYF
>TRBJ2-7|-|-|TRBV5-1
TGCGCCAGCAGCGAGCCGGGACTGGCCTACGAGCAGTACTTC
CASSEPGLAYEQYF
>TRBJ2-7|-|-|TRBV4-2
TGTGCCAGCAGCCAAGAGGTGGGAGAAATAACCTACGAGCAGTACTTC
CASSQEVGEITYEQYF
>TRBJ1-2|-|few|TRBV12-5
TGTGCTAGTGGTCCCGAAGGGGTATACGGCTACACCTTC
CASGPEGVYGYTF
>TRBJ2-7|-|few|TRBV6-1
TGTGCCAGCAGTGAAGGGGAAACGGGGGAGCAGTACTTC
CASSEGETGEQYF
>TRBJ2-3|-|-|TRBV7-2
TGTGCCAGCAGCTTAGGGTTGCGGTCAGATACGCAGTATTTT
CASSLGLRSDTQYF
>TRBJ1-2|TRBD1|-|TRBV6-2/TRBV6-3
TGTGCCAGCAGTTACTCGGCCAGGGGGCGAGGTGGCTACACCTTC
CASSYSARGRGGYTF
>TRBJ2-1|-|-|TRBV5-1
TGCGCCAGCGCACAGGGCTCCTACAATGAGCAGTTCTTC
CASAQGSYNEQFF
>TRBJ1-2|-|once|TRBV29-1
TGCAGCGTTGACCAGGGGGGCTACACCTTC
CSVDQGGYTF
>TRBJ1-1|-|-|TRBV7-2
TGTGCCAGCAGACTCGACAGCTCTGAAGCTTTCTTT
CASRLDSSEAFF
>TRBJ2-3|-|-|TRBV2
TGTGCCAGCGGTTCACAGCGCACAGATACGCAGTATTTT
CASGSQRTDTQYF
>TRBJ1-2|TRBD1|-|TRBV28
TGTGCCAGCAGCCTACCAAACAGGGGGCGAAACTATGGCTACACCTTC
CASSLPNRGRNYGYTF
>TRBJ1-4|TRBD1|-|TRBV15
TGTGCCACCAGCAGATCGCCACTATCACCCCGCCAGACAGGGCGTCCTCAAAAACTGTTTTTT
CATSRSPLSPRQTGRPQKLFF
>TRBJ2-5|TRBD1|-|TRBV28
TGTGCCAGCAGTTCCCGACAGGGGCATGCAGAGACCCAGTACTTC
CASSSRQGHAETQYF
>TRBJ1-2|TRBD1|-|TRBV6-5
TGTGCCAGCGGAAGGGACAGTCGTAACTATGGCTACACCTTC
CASGRDSRNYGYTF
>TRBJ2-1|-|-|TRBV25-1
TGTGCCAGCAGTGAATATACAGGGAACAATGAGCAGTTCTTC
CASSEYTGNNEQFF
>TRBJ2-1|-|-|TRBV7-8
TGTGCCAGCAGCTTTAAACAGGTCGACAATGAGCAGTTCTTC
CASSFKQVDNEQFF
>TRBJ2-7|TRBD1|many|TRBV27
TGTGCCAGCAGCCGGGCGTACAGGGGCGAGCAGTACTTC
CASSRAYRGEQYF
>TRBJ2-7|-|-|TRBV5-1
TGCGCCAGCAGCTTGGAAGCTAGCTCCTACGAGCAGTACTTC
CASSLEASSYEQYF
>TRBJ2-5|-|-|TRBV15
TGTGCCACCAGCAGAGAAGGGGGGGGAGAGACCCAGTACTTC
CATSREGGGETQYF
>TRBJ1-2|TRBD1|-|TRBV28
TGTGCCAGCAGTTCCGACAGGGAAAGGAGGGGCTACACCTTC
CASSSDRERRGYTF
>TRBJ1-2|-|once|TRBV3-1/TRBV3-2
TGTGCCAGCAGCCAAAGGCGTCGGGAAGGAGGCTACACCTTC
CASSQRRREGGYTF
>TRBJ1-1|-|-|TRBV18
TGTGCCAGCTCACCTCGCGAGGTGAACACTGAAGCTTTCTTT
CASSPREVNTEAFF
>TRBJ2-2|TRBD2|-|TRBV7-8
TGTGCCAGCGGACTAGCGGGGACCGGGGAGCTGTTTTTT
CASGLAGTGELFF
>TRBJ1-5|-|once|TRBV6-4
TGTGCCAGCAGTGTCGAGGGTGGCAATCAGCCCCAGCATTTT
CASSVEGGNQPQHF
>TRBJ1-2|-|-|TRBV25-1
TGTGCCAGCAGTGAATCGGGAACAGAACGTGGCTACACCTTC
CASSESGTERGYTF
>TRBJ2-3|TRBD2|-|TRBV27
TGTGCCAGCAGACTAGCGGGAGGGCCGCCAGATACGCAGTATTTT
CASRLAGGPPDTQYF
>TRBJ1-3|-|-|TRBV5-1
TGCGCCAGCAGCAGGGGGACACTTGATGACTCTGGAAACACCATATATTTT
CASSRGTLDDSGNTIYF